This paragraph reports one T cell receptor (beta chain). J gave up 7 bases and V 1 base, and 9 bases lay outside the gene matches. There are 18 residues in the CDR3. Germline CDR1 MNHNS, CDR2 SASEGT. This table comes from immunoSEQ multiplex PCR, and its TCRdb copy is limited to in-frame clones, with some not included. The data hold about 290,000 clones, with about 90% observed a single time. This record comes from a study of blood T cell repertoires in COVID-19. The genes are TRBV6-1 and TRBJ2-1, with 14 bases fitting TRBD2. Sequencing used peripheral blood. This clonotype was sampled from a woman in her 30s with COVID-19, enrolled during active disease. As DNA, the CDR3 is TGTGCCAGCAGTGAAGGACGACTAGCGGGGGGGCCTGGGAATGAGCAGTTCTTC. This encodes CASSEGRLAGGPGNEQFF.